Below are 11 T cell receptor beta chains sequenced from a single sample in a study of tumor-infiltrating lymphocytes in localized non-small cell lung cancer (dated by TCRdb to the early 2020s). Library creation used the immunoSEQ multiplex PCR assay. This is the immuneACCESS table as TCRdb keeps it, with only in-frame sequences that have V and J called. A part of the clones is gone; compared with another copy, unresolved V genes explain less than half, and the rest is unexplained. This sample lists 9,500 to 15,000 clones; approximately 65% were detected once. The ten largest clones represent about 10% of the sample. Material for sequencing was uninvolved lung tissue not adjacent to the tumor. The receptors shown here come from a human donor with non-small cell lung cancer.

The V and J genes are TRBV5-1 and TRBJ1-5; possible D gene TRBD1, 5 bases. CDR1 and CDR2 (germline): SGHRS, YFSETQ. Trimming pared 5 bases from V and 4 bases from J, leaving 10 bases between. The CDR3 contains 13 residues. CDR3 nucleotide sequence: TGCGCCAGCAGTCGGGGGGTAAATCAGCCCCAGCATTTT. Translating it yields CASSRGVNQPQHF.

This chain joins TRBV9 and TRBJ2-2; 10 nucleotides agree with TRBD2. Germline CDR1 and CDR2: SGDLS and YYNGEE. Trimming removed 4 bases from V and 1 base from J; junction bases left unmatched: 4. CDR3 length: 16 residues. Here the CDR3 DNA reads TGTGCCAGCAGCTCACGGACTAGCGGGAACACCGGGGAGCTGTTTTTT. Encoded protein: CASSSRTSGNTGELFF.

V gene TRBV10-3 combines with J gene TRBJ2-7, with TRBD1 matching 8 bases. The germline V gene encodes CDR1 ENHRY and CDR2 SYGVKD. V gave up 3 bases and J gave up 6 bases; unmatched junction bases: 10. The CDR3 runs 15 residues. CDR3 bases: TGTGCCATCAGTGACCAACCCCAGACAGGGGTCGAGCAGTACTTC. Translated, it gives CAISDQPQTGVEQYF.

CDR3 in DNA: TGTGCCACCAGCAGACGTGGACAGGGGTCGAACACCGGGGAGCTGTTTTTT. It encodes CATSRRGQGSNTGELFF. The chain couples TRBV15 to TRBJ2-2, with 9 bases matching TRBD1. The CDR3 loop spans 17 amino acids. J was trimmed by 0 bases and V by 2 bases; bases with no gene match: 4. Germline lookup yields CDR1 LNHNV and CDR2 YYDKDF (reference sequence).

The chain is built from TRBV13 and TRBJ1-3; 7 bases are a match to TRBD1. Trimming at V came to 6 bases and at J to 4 bases, leaving 6 bases not matched to a gene. The CDR3 is made up of 14 amino acids. Germline V gives CDR1 PRHDT, CDR2 FYEKMQ (reference sequence). For the CDR3, the DNA is TGTGCCAGCAGTAACAGGGGAGGCGGAAACACCATATATTTT. Translating it yields CASSNRGGGNTIYF.

About this clone: A junction end diverges from the germline sequence, so it may reflect a read error. DNA for the CDR3: TGTGCCAGCAGCCTGGCTGGGTCAAACACCGAGGAGCTGTTTTTT. It codes for CASSLAGSNTEELFF. The chain links TRBV9 to TRBJ2-2; D remains unclear. Germline CDR1 SGDLS, CDR2 YYNGEE. The CDR3 has 15 residues.

V gene TRBV15 combines with J gene TRBJ1-5, with 9 nucleotides matching TRBD1. This CDR3 comprises 16 residues. With V trimmed by 1 base and J by 6 bases, 7 bases remained unmatched. The germline CDR1 and CDR2 sequences are LNHNV and YYDKDF (reference sequence). CDR3 protein: CATSRVDRGSGQPQHF. The CDR3 DNA reads as TGTGCCACCAGCAGAGTAGACAGGGGGTCCGGTCAGCCCCAGCATTTT.

The chain recombines TRBV19 with TRBJ2-7; TRBD2 matches at 8 bases. CDR1 LNHDA and CDR2 SQIVND come from the germline V gene (reference sequence). The CDR3 extends over 15 amino acids. Unmatched junction bases numbered 8, after V lost 4 bases and J lost 3 bases. The CDR3 bases are TGTGCCAGTAGTAAGGCGGGGGGCGAAGGCTACGAGCAGTACTTC. As protein: CASSKAGGEGYEQYF.

J is TRBJ1-6 and V is TRBV11-2, with TRBD1 as a possible D gene (5 bases). The CDR3 length is 15 residues. V was pared by 0 bases and J by 7 bases, with 10 bases between. The germline CDR1 and CDR2 sequences are SGHAT and FQNNGV. As DNA, the CDR3 is TGTGCCAGCAGCTTAGACGGGAACAGGAATTCACCCCTCCACTTT. Its translation: CASSLDGNRNSPLHF. The full variable domain, its missing parts supplied by reference TRBV11-2 and TRBJ1-6, is EAGVAQSPRYKIIEKRQSVAFWCNPISGHATLYWYQQILGQGPKLLIQFQNNGVVDDSQLPKDRFSAERLKGVDSTLKIQPAKLEDSAVYLCASSLDGNRNSPLHFGNGTRLTVT.

The V gene is TRBV11-2, the J gene TRBJ2-1; a possible D gene is TRBD1 (6 bases). V was trimmed by 6 bases and J by 5 bases, leaving 17 bases between them. Germline CDR1 and CDR2: SGHAT and FQNNGV. The CDR3 sequence is 15 residues long. In DNA, the CDR3 is TGTGCCAGCAGTCCAGTAAGGGGGTACGACAATGAGCAGTTCTTC. It encodes CASSPVRGYDNEQFF.

The chain recombines TRBV25-1 with TRBJ2-5; D is ambiguous. This CDR3 contains 14 residues. In germline, CDR1 is MGHDK, CDR2 SYGVNS. Trimming stripped 1 base from V and 2 bases from J, with 8 bases between. The CDR3 here is CASSELWGQETQYF. CDR3 bases: TGTGCCAGCAGTGAATTGTGGGGACAAGAGACCCAGTACTTC.